This TCR beta chain was identified in a study of T cell repertoires in cytomegalovirus infection. MiXCR, applied by TCRdb to the reads, yields one record per CDR3 protein. The table has 680,000 or so distinct CDR3 sequences, about a third seen once; the top ten hold around 3%. V was clipped by 8 bases and J by 9 bases, with 9 bases between them. Per germline, CDR1 MNHNY and CDR2 SVGAGI (reference sequence). This CDR3 comprises 10 residues. This clonotype was counted only a few times. The source material was PBMCs. The J gene is TRBJ2-3, the V gene TRBV6-6; D may be TRBD2 (5 bases). The TCR was taken from a human donor in good health (CMV status not recorded). Some clones in this sample may be carry-over from other donors' samples. CDR3 loop: CASREGTQYF. The DNA for the CDR3 is TGTGCCAGCCGGGAAGGCACGCAGTATTTT.